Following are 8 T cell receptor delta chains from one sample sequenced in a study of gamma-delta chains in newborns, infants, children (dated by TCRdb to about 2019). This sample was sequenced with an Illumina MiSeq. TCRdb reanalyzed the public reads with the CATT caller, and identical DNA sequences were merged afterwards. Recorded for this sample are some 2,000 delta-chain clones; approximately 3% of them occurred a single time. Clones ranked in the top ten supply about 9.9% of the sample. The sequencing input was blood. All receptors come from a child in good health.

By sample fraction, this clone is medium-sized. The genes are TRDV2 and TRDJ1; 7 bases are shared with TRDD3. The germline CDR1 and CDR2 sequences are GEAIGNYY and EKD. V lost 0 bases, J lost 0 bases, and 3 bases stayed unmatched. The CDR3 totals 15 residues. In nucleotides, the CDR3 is TGTGCCTGTGACACCGTGGATACGTACACCGATAAACTCATCTTT. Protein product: CACDTVDTYTDKLIF.

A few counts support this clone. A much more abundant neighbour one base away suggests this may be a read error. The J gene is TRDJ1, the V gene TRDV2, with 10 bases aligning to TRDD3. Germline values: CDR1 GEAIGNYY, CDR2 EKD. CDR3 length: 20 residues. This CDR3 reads CACYTVVGDTGASNTDKLIF. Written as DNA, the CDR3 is TGTGCCTGTTACACGGTCGTGGGGGATACTGGAGCAAGTAACACCGATAAACTCATCTTT.

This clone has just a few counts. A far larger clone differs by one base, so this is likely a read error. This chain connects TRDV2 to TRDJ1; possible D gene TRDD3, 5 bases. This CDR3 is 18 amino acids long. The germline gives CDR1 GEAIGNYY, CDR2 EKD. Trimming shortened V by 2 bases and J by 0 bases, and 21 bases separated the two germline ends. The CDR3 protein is CACDNAGSSGLDTDKLIF. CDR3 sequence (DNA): TGTGCCTGTGACAACGCGGGGTCGTCTGGGTTGGACACCGATAAACTCATCTTT.

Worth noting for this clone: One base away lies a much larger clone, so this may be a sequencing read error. The CDR3 spells CACERLGDTSITDKLIF. CDR3 in DNA: TGTGCCTGTGAGCGACTGGGGGATACTTCGATCACCGATAAACTCATCTTC. The chain employs TRDV2 and TRDJ1; TRDD3 aligns across 12 bases. Germline-derived CDR1 and CDR2 are GEAIGNYY and EKD. The CDR3 runs to 17 residues.

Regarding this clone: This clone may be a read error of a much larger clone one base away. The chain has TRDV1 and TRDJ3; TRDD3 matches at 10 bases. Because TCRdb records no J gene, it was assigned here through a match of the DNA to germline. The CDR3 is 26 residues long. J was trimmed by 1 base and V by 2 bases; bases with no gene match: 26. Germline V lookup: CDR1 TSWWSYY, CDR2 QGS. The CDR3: CALGEIALRGDILGDTLSWDTRQMFF. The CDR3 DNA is TGTGCTCTTGGGGAAATCGCCCTACGGGGGGATATCTTGGGGGATACCTTATCCTGGGACACCCGACAGATGTTTTTC.

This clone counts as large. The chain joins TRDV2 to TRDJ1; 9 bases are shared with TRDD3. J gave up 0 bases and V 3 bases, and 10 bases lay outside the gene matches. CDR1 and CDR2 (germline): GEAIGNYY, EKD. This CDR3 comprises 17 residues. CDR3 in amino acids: CACDSLLGDMYTDKLIF. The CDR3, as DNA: TGTGCCTGTGACTCGTTACTGGGGGACATGTACACCGATAAACTCATCTTT.

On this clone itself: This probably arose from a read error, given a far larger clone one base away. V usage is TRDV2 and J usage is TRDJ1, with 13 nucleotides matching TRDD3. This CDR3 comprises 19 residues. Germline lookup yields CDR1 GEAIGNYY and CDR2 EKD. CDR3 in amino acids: CACDTVTGGYGKYTDKLTF. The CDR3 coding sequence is TGTGCCTGTGACACGGTTACTGGGGGATACGGGAAGTACACCGATAAACTCACCTTT.

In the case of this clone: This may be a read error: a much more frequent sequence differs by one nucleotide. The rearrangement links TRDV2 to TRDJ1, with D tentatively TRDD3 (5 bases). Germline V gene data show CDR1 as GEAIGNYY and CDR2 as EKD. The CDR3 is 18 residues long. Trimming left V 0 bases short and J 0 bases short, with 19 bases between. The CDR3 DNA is TGTGCCTGTGACACCGTAGCCGTTGGGGCTTCAGACACCGATAAACTCATCTTT. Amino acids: CACDTVAVGASDTDKLIF.